The present T cell receptor beta chain was sequenced within a study of T cells in Graves' hyperthyroidism and ophthalmopathy. Patients aged 18 to 65 had newly diagnosed hyperthyroidism of under 2 months' duration. Amplification targeted TCR beta CDR3 regions from RNA transcripts. TCR CDR3 underwent first-round RT-PCR with the HTBI primer set. From the multiplex PCR reads, TCRdb called clonotypes with MiXCR, one entry per CDR3 protein. The profile shows around 450,000 distinct CDR3 sequences, 12% to 15% of them singletons. Germline V lookup: CDR1 DFQATT, CDR2 SNEGSKA (reference sequence). CDR3 length: 15 amino acids. V shed 5 bases, J shed 3 bases, and the junction held 10 bases outside the gene matches. Ten or more counts support this clonotype.

Material for sequencing was blood. The receptor's source is a young woman with Graves' hyperthyroidism. The chain combines TRBV20-1 with TRBJ2-1; TRBD2 matches 7 bases. The CDR3 coding sequence is TGCAGTGCTGATGTCCTAGCGGAGAACTACAATGAGCAGTTCTTC. Amino acids: CSADVLAENYNEQFF.